Here is one T cell receptor beta chain with its context. What it recognizes is unknown. These data belong to a study of cytomegalovirus exposure and HLA in healthy donors. Study-level results: Per published accounts, TCR beta sequences correctly predicted the HLA-A and HLA-B alleles of most subjects. In an earlier analysis, most TCR beta V segments were productive about 87% or about 30% of the time. For TCR beta chains, V- and J-gene trimming was later linked to a missense DCLRE1C variant.

This CDR3 is built from 14 residues. The V segment lost 10 bases and the J segment 7 bases; nucleotides outside the gene matches: 10. Germline values: CDR1 WSHSY, CDR2 SAAADI. 60 Vbeta and 13 Jbeta primers were used in PCR. TCRdb keeps only in-frame clones here, not all; method: immunoSEQ multiplex PCR. In total, the table holds over 120,000 clones. This receptor was identified in a male donor in good health and CMV-seronegative. The V call is TRBV10-2, the J call TRBJ2-1; 10 bases are a match to TRBD1. The sample taken for sequencing was PBMCs. CDR3 protein: CATAGTGARNEQFF. The CDR3 DNA is TGCGCCACCGCGGGGACAGGGGCTCGGAATGAGCAGTTCTTC.